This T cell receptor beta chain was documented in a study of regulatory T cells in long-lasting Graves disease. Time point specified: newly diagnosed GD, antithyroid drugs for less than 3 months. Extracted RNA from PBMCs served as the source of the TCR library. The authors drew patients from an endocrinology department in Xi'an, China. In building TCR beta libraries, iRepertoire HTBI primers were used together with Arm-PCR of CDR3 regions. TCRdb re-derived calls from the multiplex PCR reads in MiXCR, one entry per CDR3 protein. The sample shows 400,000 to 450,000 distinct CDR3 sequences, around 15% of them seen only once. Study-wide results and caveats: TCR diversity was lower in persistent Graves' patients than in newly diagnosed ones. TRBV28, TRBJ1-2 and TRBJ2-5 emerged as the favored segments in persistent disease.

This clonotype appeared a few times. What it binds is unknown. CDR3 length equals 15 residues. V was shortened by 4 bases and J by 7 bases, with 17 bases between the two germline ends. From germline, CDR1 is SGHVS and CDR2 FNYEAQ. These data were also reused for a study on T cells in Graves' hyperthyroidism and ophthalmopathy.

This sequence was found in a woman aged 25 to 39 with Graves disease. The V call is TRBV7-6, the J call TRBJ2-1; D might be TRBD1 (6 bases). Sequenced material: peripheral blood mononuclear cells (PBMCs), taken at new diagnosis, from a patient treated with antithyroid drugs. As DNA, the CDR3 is TGTGCCAGCAGCTCCCCCTACAGGGCGGGTAATGAGCAGTTCTTC. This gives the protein CASSSPYRAGNEQFF.